This TCR beta chain is drawn from a study of T cell responses to AZD1222 COVID-19 vaccine. Study background: It was second doses at about 4 or about 12 weeks that were pooled. Study-level findings and limits: Repertoires were collected only later (after the peak T cell response had occurred). Baseline serostatus was positive in only 5 to 7 AZD1222 recipients. Elevations in Spike-specific TCR breadth and depth followed administration of two AZD1222 doses.

Regarding this clone: Its target is not known.

Per germline, CDR1 WNHNN and CDR2 SYGVQD (reference sequence). The V and J ends lost 6 bases and 6 bases, in that order; junction bases with no gene match: 10. CDR3 length: 14 amino acids. The data were produced by immunoSEQ multiplex PCR, yet TCRdb's version contains in-frame clones alone and is incomplete. The table records around 130,000 clones, about 90% of them present only once. This chain links TRBV10-1 with TRBJ1-2; 7 positions match TRBD1. The material was peripheral blood, obtained on day 0 of AZD1222 vaccination. The receptor was derived from an adult in good health. CDR3 DNA: TGCGCCAGCAGAACAGGGGTGGCTCTAAATGGCTACACCTTC. It encodes CASRTGVALNGYTF.